This record looks at one T cell receptor beta chain sequence and its context. Its matching antigen is unknown. Per the germline V gene, CDR1 is SGDLS and CDR2 is YYNGEE. This CDR3 spans 18 amino acids. V shed 0 bases and J shed 0 bases, with 18 bases lying between them. This specimen comes from a study of T cell responses to AZD1222 COVID-19 vaccine. Study results and caveats: Mostly white British, mostly female donors; authors suggested clonal diversity may be underestimated.

The assay was immunoSEQ multiplex PCR, and TCRdb's table has in-frame clones only and misses some. The sample consists of about 170,000 clones, around 87% of them appearing once. The chain combines TRBV9 with TRBJ1-1, with D possibly matching TRBD1 (5 bases). This receptor was identified in an adult in good health. The sequencing here drew on peripheral blood, taken on day 0 of AZD1222 vaccination. The CDR3 reads CASSVAPQVRGVNTEAFF. The CDR3 DNA reads as TGTGCCAGCAGCGTAGCTCCGCAGGTTAGGGGTGTGAACACTGAAGCTTTCTTT.